Below, 18 T cell receptor beta chains from the same sample are listed, as sequenced in a study of CD8 T cells in ankylosing spondylitis. TCRdb processed the 5' RACE reads anew with MiXCR; each CDR3 protein has one entry. The table lists 270,000 or so distinct CDR3 sequences, 15% to 20% of them singletons. The material sequenced was blood, either unsorted or a sorted T cell fraction (not recorded which). All receptors come from a male donor with ankylosing spondylitis or in good health (not recorded which).

In this sample, this clonotype turned up a few times. CDR3 sequence reads: CASSQDQSGGLGNEQFF. CDR3 in DNA: TGCGCCAGCAGCCAAGATCAGAGCGGGGGCCTAGGGAATGAGCAGTTCTTC. The chain links TRBV4-3 to TRBJ2-1; 8 bases align to TRBD2. Germline-derived CDR1 and CDR2 are LGHNA and YSLEER. J lost 7 bases, V lost 0 bases, and 11 bases had no gene match. This CDR3 has 17 residues.

The chain employs TRBV11-3 and TRBJ2-3; D unclear. Germline assignment: CDR1 SGHNT and CDR2 YENEEA. Trimming left V 2 bases short and J 4 bases short, with 13 bases between. The CDR3 is 15 residues long. The CDR3 DNA reads as TGTGCCAGCAGCTTACGCGAGAACGTGCCAGATACGCAGTATTTT. Translation gives CASSLRENVPDTQYF.

This sequence joins TRBV29-1 and TRBJ2-4; D unresolved. V was cut by 7 bases and J by 7 bases, with 11 bases left in between. Germline loops: CDR1 SQVTM, CDR2 ANQGSEA. The CDR3 loop spans 11 amino acids. Here the CDR3 DNA reads TGCAGCGCCCTGCGATCCAACATTCAGTACTTC. Translating gives CSALRSNIQYF. Variable domain in full (rest from reference TRBV29-1 and TRBJ2-4): SAVISQKPSRDICQRGTSLTIQCQVDSQVTMMFWYRQQPGQSLTLIATANQGSEATYESGFVIDKFPISRPNLTFSTLTVSNMSPEDSSIYLCSALRSNIQYFGAGTRLSVL.

This chain uses TRBV3-1 with TRBJ2-4; 9 bases align to TRBD1. Unmatched junction bases numbered 18, after V lost 11 bases and J lost 1 base. Germline lookup yields CDR1 LGHDT and CDR2 YNNKEL (reference sequence). This CDR3 has 18 amino acids. CDR3 DNA sequence: TGTGCCTTCAGTATGACAGGGGGTGGAAGCTTGGCCAAAAACATTCAGTACTTC. It codes for CAFSMTGGGSLAKNIQYF.

This clonotype was counted at least ten times. This chain uses TRBV7-9 with TRBJ2-5; TRBD2 matches at 11 bases. Germline-derived CDR1 and CDR2 are SEHNR and FQNEAQ (reference sequence). The V segment lost 6 bases and the J segment 2 bases; nucleotides outside the gene matches: 5. This CDR3 spans 15 amino acids. The CDR3 DNA reads as TGTGCCAGCAGAATGGGACTAGCGGCTCAAGAGACCCAGTACTTC. It codes for CASRMGLAAQETQYF. The variable domain in full, with the rest retrieved from reference TRBV7-9 and TRBJ2-5, is DTGVSQNPRHKITKRGQNVTFRCDPISEHNRLYWYRQTLGQGPEFLTYFQNEAQLEKSRLLSDRFSAERPKGSFSTLEIQRTEQGDSAMYLCASRMGLAAQETQYFGPGTRLLVL.

The chain uses TRBV27 and TRBJ2-3; 12 bases are shared with TRBD1. Germline CDR1 MNHEY, CDR2 SMNVEV (reference sequence). The CDR3 contains 15 residues. J was trimmed by 4 bases and V by 4 bases; bases with no gene match: 3. The CDR3 is CASSSGQGAADTQYF. The CDR3 region has the DNA TGTGCCAGCAGTTCGGGACAGGGGGCCGCAGATACGCAGTATTTT.

Only a few counts were recorded for this clonotype. The V gene is TRBV7-9, the J gene TRBJ2-7; 10 bases fit TRBD1. The CDR3 runs 15 residues. V trimming: 0 bases; J trimming: 7 bases; junction bases outside the gene matches: 6. Germline lookup yields CDR1 SEHNR and CDR2 FQNEAQ (reference sequence). CDR3 nucleotide sequence: TGTGCCAGCAGCTTAGCGTGGGGACAGGGGATTGAGCAGTACTTC. Protein sequence: CASSLAWGQGIEQYF.

This rearrangement joins TRBV23-1 to TRBJ1-5, with D possibly matching TRBD1 (5 bases). TRBV23-1 is given ORF status, its function remaining uncertain. The CDR3 extends over 14 amino acids. Trimming shortened V by 3 bases and J by 6 bases, and 12 bases separated the two germline ends. CDR3 sequence reads: CASSHGAGTQPQHF. The CDR3 DNA follows: TGCGCCAGCAGTCACGGGGCGGGGACTCAGCCCCAGCATTTT.

The chain is built from TRBV20-1 and TRBJ1-1; tentative D call: TRBD1 (5 bases). The CDR3 runs 12 residues. Germline CDR1 DFQATT, CDR2 SNEGSKA (reference sequence). V lost 1 base and J lost 6, with 9 bases in between. The CDR3 DNA follows: TGCAGTGCTAGAGGGGACTTCCCTGAAGCTTTCTTT. This encodes CSARGDFPEAFF.

The chain uses TRBV27 and TRBJ2-7; D is ambiguous. CDR3 length: 15 residues. The germline CDR1 and CDR2 sequences are MNHEY and SMNVEV (reference sequence). V was trimmed by 3 bases and J by 2 bases, leaving 14 bases between them. CDR3 DNA: TGTGCCAGCAGTTTGCGAGGACCATCGACCTACGAGCAGTACTTC. Translation: CASSLRGPSTYEQYF.

In its sample, this clonotype was seen many times. The chain combines TRBV14 with TRBJ1-1, with TRBD1 matching 8 bases. From germline, CDR1 is SGHDN and CDR2 FVKESK. The CDR3 is 15 residues long. V was pared by 1 base and J by 4 bases, with 5 bases of the junction left unmatched. This CDR3 reads CASSQGVGTGTEAFF. The CDR3 DNA reads as TGTGCCAGCAGCCAAGGGGTGGGGACAGGCACTGAAGCTTTCTTT.

The CDR3, as DNA: TGTGCCAGCAGCCCCGGGACAGGGATCACCGGGGAGCTGTTTTTT. It specifies CASSPGTGITGELFF. This chain links TRBV5-8 with TRBJ2-2; 9 bases fit TRBD1. CDR3 size: 15 residues. In germline, CDR1 is SGHTS, CDR2 YDEGEE. V shed 4 bases and J 4 bases; nucleotides not matched to a gene: 5.

The V call is TRBV12-3 or TRBV12-4, the J call TRBJ1-4; D perhaps matches TRBD1 (5 bases). The V gene lost 4 bases and the J gene lost 0 bases, with 15 bases spanning the gap. CDR3 length equals 17 residues. The CDR3 DNA is TGTGCCAGCAGTTACCATGACAGCTATGCAACTAATGAAAAACTGTTTTTT. It specifies CASSYHDSYATNEKLFF.

The table lists this clonotype with many counts. This rearrangement joins TRBV6-5 to TRBJ1-1; the match to TRBD1 covers 7 bases. The CDR3 loop spans 15 amino acids. CDR1 is MNHEY and CDR2 is SVGAGI in the germline V gene. After removal of 0 bases from V and 10 bases from J, the junction contained 11 bases not matched to a gene. In nucleotides, the CDR3 is TGTGCCAGCAGTTACTCCGGGACAGAGGGCTTAGGAGCTTTCTTT. Protein: CASSYSGTEGLGAFF.

This clonotype was counted between two and nine times. The CDR3 loop reads CSVEEEQGYEQYF. CDR3 DNA sequence: TGCAGCGTTGAAGAAGAACAGGGTTACGAGCAGTACTTC. This sequence joins TRBV29-1 and TRBJ2-7, with D perhaps TRBD1 (6 bases). The length of the CDR3 is 13 residues. Trimming shortened V by 0 bases and J by 4 bases, and 10 bases separated the two germline ends. Germline values: CDR1 SQVTM, CDR2 ANQGSEA.

The chain joins TRBV5-6 to TRBJ2-2, with 7 bases lining up with TRBD2. CDR1 is SGHDT and CDR2 is YYEEEE in the germline V gene. V gave up 0 bases and J gave up 3 bases; unmatched junction bases: 8. This CDR3 spans 17 amino acids. The CDR3 region is CASSLVRAGAHTGELFF. As DNA, the CDR3 is TGTGCCAGCAGCTTGGTTCGTGCGGGAGCGCACACCGGGGAGCTGTTTTTT.

This clonotype turned up a few times. This chain joins TRBV4-3 and TRBJ2-1, with 12 bases aligning to TRBD2. V gave up 3 bases and J gave up 6 bases; unmatched junction bases: 9. Germline V lookup: CDR1 LGHNA, CDR2 YSLEER. CDR3 size: 17 residues. The chain's CDR3 is CASSHVLAGGALNEQFF. The DNA of the CDR3 is TGCGCCAGCAGCCATGTACTAGCGGGAGGTGCTCTCAATGAGCAGTTCTTC.

This clonotype has a handful of counts. The genes are TRBV2 and TRBJ2-1; unclear D gene. The ends were cut back, 4 bases at V and 0 bases at J, with 7 bases in the middle. This CDR3 has 14 amino acids. CDR1 and CDR2 from the germline V gene are SNHLY and FYNNEI. The CDR3 nucleotides are TGTGCCAGCAGTGGTCCTACCTCCTACAATGAGCAGTTCTTC. It yields the protein CASSGPTSYNEQFF.